The rows below give T cell receptor beta chains drawn from one sample of a study of OX40 agonist ivuxolimab in advanced cancers. Clones were sequenced by immunoSEQ multiplex PCR, and TCRdb holds only the in-frame ones, with some missing. The sample lists under 80,000 clones; approximately 78% were seen once. Sample: CD4+ or CD8+ T cells sorted from blood, taken in a trial of the OX40 agonist ivuxolimab. All receptors come from an adult with an advanced solid tumor such as melanoma, head and neck, liver or kidney cancer. CDR3s include the opening cysteine and the closing phenylalanine or tryptophan. A D gene is named only where the DNA matches it firmly. Some rows mark clone size as missing; the rest say once, few, many or name a class of expanded clone.

NA	TRBJ2-2	TRBV7-6	15	NA	CASSSRDGGTGELFF	TGTGCCAGCAGCTCCCGGGACGGAGGCACCGGGGAGCTGTTTTTT
NA	TRBJ1-1	TRBV19	15	NA	CASSLNPGTSTEAFF	TGTGCCAGTAGTTTAAACCCAGGGACAAGCACTGAAGCTTTCTTT
NA	TRBJ1-2	TRBV10-3	14	NA	CAISEDINVSGYTF	TGTGCCATCAGTGAGGACATAAACGTCTCGGGCTACACCTTC
NA	TRBJ2-7	TRBV6-6	14	medium-sized	CASSYSSGSYEQYF	TGTGCCAGCAGTTACTCTTCAGGGAGCTACGAGCAGTACTTC
TRBD2	TRBJ2-3	TRBV11-2	16	NA	CASSQLAGSSTDTQYF	TGTGCCAGCAGCCAGTTAGCGGGGTCTAGCACAGATACGCAGTATTTT
NA	TRBJ2-1	TRBV6-1	13	NA	CASSGVKYDEQFF	TGTGCCAGCAGTGGGGTGAAATACGATGAGCAGTTCTTC
TRBD1	TRBJ1-3	TRBV19	15	NA	CASSRDSSSGNTIYF	TGTGCCAGTAGCCGGGACAGTAGCTCTGGAAACACCATATATTTT
NA	TRBJ1-5	TRBV7-2	14	NA	CASSLDRGTRTQHF	TGTGCCAGCAGCTTAGACCGGGGGACCCGGACCCAGCATTTT
TRBD1	TRBJ1-4	TRBV5-1	16	NA	CASSPDRDRATEKLFF	TGCGCCAGCAGCCCGGACCGGGACAGGGCGACTGAAAAACTGTTTTTT
NA	TRBJ2-5	TRBV11-3	13	NA	CASSWTSQETQYF	TGTGCCAGCAGCTGGACAAGCCAAGAGACCCAGTACTTC
TRBD1	TRBJ2-3	TRBV5-4	15	NA	CASSHRDRGADTQYF	TGTGCCAGCAGCCACCGGGACAGGGGGGCAGATACGCAGTATTTT
TRBD1	TRBJ1-4	TRBV7-9	14	NA	CASRTDRVGEKLFF	TGTGCCAGCAGAACCGACAGGGTGGGGGAAAAACTGTTTTTT
NA	TRBJ1-6	TRBV7-2	16	NA	CASIHLGGNYNSPLHF	TGTGCCAGCATCCACCTGGGGGGCAACTATAATTCACCCCTCCACTTT
NA	TRBJ1-5	TRBV2	13	NA	CASSEGGSGPQHF	TGTGCCAGCAGTGAGGGCGGATCTGGGCCCCAGCATTTT
TRBD2	TRBJ2-5	TRBV10-1	16	NA	CASSAAGRGGRETQYF	TGCGCCAGCAGTGCCGCAGGACGGGGGGGCCGGGAGACCCAGTACTTC
NA	TRBJ2-5	TRBV5-1	14	NA	CASSLESARETQYF	TGCGCCAGCAGCTTGGAGAGTGCCCGAGAGACCCAGTACTTC
TRBD1	TRBJ2-1	TRBV6-5	14	NA	CASKTGTGANEQFF	TGTGCCAGCAAAACCGGGACAGGGGCCAATGAGCAGTTCTTC
TRBD1	TRBJ1-2	TRBV6-5	13	many	CASSSTGNYGYTF	TGTGCCAGCAGTTCGACAGGGAACTATGGCTACACCTTC